This section outlines one T cell receptor (beta chain) sequence together with its context. Its target is not known. This record belongs to a study of cytotoxic CD8 clonotypes in ibrutinib-treated CLL. Germline CDR1 and CDR2: ENHRY and SYGVKD. J gave up 4 bases and V 2 bases, and 11 bases lay outside the gene matches. This CDR3 is built from 19 residues. The method was immunoSEQ multiplex PCR; TCRdb's version includes in-frame clones alone and lacks a portion of them. Of over 200,000 clones listed, 79% were seen once; the top ten hold approximately 10%. Overall study findings and caveats: Baseline levels of clonality went above those of age-matched healthy donors and moved with circulating CD8+ T-cell counts.

The sequenced sample was PBMCs, obtained after 12 months of ibrutinib treatment. V gene TRBV10-3 combines with J gene TRBJ2-3, with TRBD2 matching over 14 bases. The sequence came from a human donor with chronic lymphocytic leukemia. For the CDR3, the DNA is TGTGCCATCAGTGAGCCGGGACTAGCGGGAGTTGATGGGTCAGATACGCAGTATTTT. Its protein product is CAISEPGLAGVDGSDTQYF.